The clone carrying this T cell receptor beta chain has a handful of counts. There are 13 residues in the CDR3. Trimming took 5 bases from V and 4 from J, leaving 11 bases between them. Germline assignment: CDR1 LNHNV and CDR2 YYDKDF (reference sequence). In Cohort 3, a recovered donor had either two negative PCRs, clearance, or symptom resolution. This sample is part of a study of blood T cell repertoires in COVID-19. TCRdb's copy holds only in-frame clones and misses some; the assay was immunoSEQ multiplex PCR. Here the sample spans under 200,000 clones, about 88% being singletons. The genes are TRBV15 and TRBJ1-1, with D tentatively TRBD1 (5 bases). Input material: PBMCs or T cells enriched from blood (not recorded which). This clonotype was sampled from a woman between 50 and 59 years old who had recovered from COVID-19. This chain's CDR3 is CATSRRGGTEAFF. The CDR3 DNA sequence: TGTGCCACCAGCCGAAGGGGAGGCACTGAAGCTTTCTTT.